This TCR beta chain was recorded in a study of T cells in localized non-small cell lung cancer. Findings and caveats of the study: Sequencing, confined to only one tumor region, leaves heterogeneity possible. Greater blood T cell density accompanied longer overall survival. Clonality of T cells reached its maximum in uninvolved adjacent lung, surpassing tumor.

Clones were sequenced by immunoSEQ multiplex PCR, and TCRdb holds only the in-frame ones, with some missing. The sample yields about 130,000 clones, more than 70% seen once. Note on this clone: Its antigen is unidentified.

Source: peripheral blood, taken before any cancer treatment. The sequence came from a female donor of 60 years or more with stage I lung adenocarcinoma.

This CDR3 reads CASSLVVGGFGSSREQYF. The CDR3 nucleotides read TGTGCCAGCAGCTTAGTCGTGGGGGGCTTCGGGAGCAGTCGCGAGCAGTACTTC. The rearrangement links TRBV7-2 to TRBJ2-7; D could derive from TRBD1 or TRBD2 (6 bases each). CDR3 length: 18 residues. The V gene's germline CDR1 is SGHTA and CDR2 FQGNSA. The ends were cut back, 1 base at V and 6 bases at J, with 25 bases in the middle. The variable domain in full, completed from reference TRBV7-2 and TRBJ2-7, reads GAGVSQSPSNKVTEKGKDVELRCDPISGHTALYWYRQSLGQGLEFLIYFQGNSAPDKSGLPSDRFSAERTGGSVSTLTIQRTQQEDSAVYLCASSLVVGGFGSSREQYFGPGTRLTVT.